This T cell receptor beta chain was recorded in a study of blood T cells in healthy people across ages. Study results and caveats: Diversity of TCR beta per million T cells declined in a roughly linear way with age.

The CDR3 has 15 amino acids. CDR1 is MDHEN, CDR2 SYDVKM, per germline. Trimming removed 7 bases from V and 4 bases from J, with 20 bases in between. Only a few counts were recorded for this clonotype. Its antigen is as yet unknown. Alongside a J-beta primer mix, a sample-barcoded 5' primer served in a second PCR lasting roughly 7 to 12 cycles. A single record per CDR3 protein comes from TCRdb applying MiXCR to the 5' RACE reads. Counted here are about 720,000 distinct CDR3 sequences, 20% to 25% occurring once; the ten biggest clones make up under 4.5%. This sample also belongs to another study, concerning T cells of mothers and their children. That study reports: Added by the second PCR's M1S primer were sample barcodes and 2-4 random nucleotides. Detection of persistent microchimeric T cell clones did not occur.

The sequencing sample was made of blood. The rearrangement links TRBV28 to TRBJ2-7; D possibly corresponds to TRBD1 (5 bases). This receptor was identified in a boy aged 5 to 17 in good health. Here the CDR3 reads CASNFSWPGIYEQYF. The CDR3 coding sequence is TGTGCCAGCAATTTCTCATGGCCAGGGATTTACGAGCAGTACTTC.